The 19 T cell receptor beta chains below come from one sample, sequenced in a study of human T cells and chemical hapten exposure. In TCRdb, the RACE reads were re-called with MiXCR into one record per CDR3 protein. Among roughly 100,000 distinct CDR3 sequences listed, about 11% were seen once. Time point in this sample: patch test 1, 2 weeks after DPC sensitization. Treatment in this sample: therapeutic diphenylcyclopropenone sensitization with weekly scalp DPC. The sample in question was whole blood, obtained in connection with sensitization to the hapten diphenylcyclopropenone (DPC). All receptors come from a woman aged 40 to 50 with alopecia areata. Some clones in this sample may be carry-over from other donors' samples.

The chain combines TRBV4-3 with TRBJ2-7; 7 positions match TRBD1. This CDR3 is 15 amino acids long. After removal of 0 bases from V and 4 bases from J, the junction contained 6 bases not matched to a gene. Looked up from germline, CDR1 is LGHNA and CDR2 is YSLEER. The chain's CDR3 is CASSQDRAGGYEQYF. The CDR3, as DNA: TGCGCCAGCAGCCAAGATAGGGCAGGGGGATACGAGCAGTACTTC.

This clonotype occurred many times. The chain couples TRBV7-2 to TRBJ1-3; maybe TRBD1 (5 bases). CDR3 length: 16 residues. The germline V and J ends were trimmed by 1 base and 3 bases, with 13 bases remaining between them. CDR1 and CDR2 (germline): SGHTA, FQGNSA. CDR3 sequence (DNA): TGTGCCAGCAGCTTAGTACCAGGGCGCAATGGAAACACCATATATTTT. As protein: CASSLVPGRNGNTIYF.

This clonotype has only a few counts. The J gene is TRBJ2-3, the V gene TRBV6-5; TRBD2 agrees at 11 bases. Germline CDR1 and CDR2: MNHEY and SVGAGI. V lost 0 bases to trimming and J lost 2 bases; unmatched junction nucleotides: 4. The CDR3 loop spans 17 amino acids. CDR3 in DNA: TGTGCCAGCAGTTACTCGGGACTAGCGGATGCCACAGATACGCAGTATTTT. Translating gives CASSYSGLADATDTQYF.

This clonotype was observed at least ten times. The chain recombines TRBV11-2 with TRBJ1-1; 7 bases match TRBD1. Trimming took 3 bases from V and 5 from J; bases not matched to a gene: 3. Germline V lookup: CDR1 SGHAT, CDR2 FQNNGV. The CDR3 extends over 13 amino acids. The DNA for the CDR3 is TGTGCCAGCAGCTTTGACAGGGTGACTGAAGCTTTCTTT. It codes for CASSFDRVTEAFF.

This clonotype has a count of ten or more. This chain joins TRBV28 and TRBJ1-5, with TRBD1 matching over 10 bases. The germline V gene encodes CDR1 MDHEN and CDR2 SYDVKM. The V segment lost 5 bases and the J segment 6 bases; nucleotides outside the gene matches: 7. The CDR3 covers 15 residues. In DNA form, the CDR3 reads TGTGCCAGCAGTCAAGGGGACAGGGGAACTCAGCCCCAGCATTTT. Translation gives CASSQGDRGTQPQHF.

This clonotype occurred many times. V is TRBV3-1 and J is TRBJ2-2; D is ambiguous. Germline-derived CDR1 and CDR2 are LGHDT and YNNKEL (reference sequence). The germline V and J ends were trimmed by 0 bases and 8 bases, with 4 bases remaining between them. The CDR3 sequence is 12 residues long. The CDR3 sequence is CASSQEGGELFF. The CDR3 DNA sequence: TGTGCCAGCAGCCAAGAAGGTGGGGAGCTGTTTTTT. Full variable domain (outside the CDR3, taken from reference TRBV3-1 and TRBJ2-2): DTAVSQTPKYLVTQMGNDKSIKCEQNLGHDTMYWYKQDSKKFLKIMFSYNNKELIINETVPNRFSPKSPDKAHLNLHINSLELGDSAVYFCASSQEGGELFFGEGSRLTVL.

For this clonotype: This could be a read error, since a much larger clone is one nucleotide away. The rearrangement links TRBV30 to TRBJ2-5; no firm D call. The germline V gene encodes CDR1 GTSNPN and CDR2 SVGIG (reference sequence). The CDR3 consists of 18 residues. CDR3 residues: CARSALWTAIRLEETQYF. The CDR3 coding sequence is TGTGCCCGGAGTGCCCTTTGGACGGCGATTCGATTAGAGGAGACCCAGTACTTC.

The table lists this clonotype with many counts. The chain recombines TRBV2 with TRBJ2-1, with 13 positions matching TRBD2. This CDR3 spans 15 amino acids. Germline V gene data show CDR1 as SNHLY and CDR2 as FYNNEI. J was trimmed by 6 bases and V by 5 bases; bases with no gene match: 4. The CDR3 sequence is CASSPTSGRSNEQFF. CDR3 DNA: TGTGCCAGCAGTCCGACTAGCGGGAGGTCCAATGAGCAGTTCTTC.

This chain uses TRBV3-1 with TRBJ2-1; D possibly corresponds to TRBD2 (5 bases). CDR3 length equals 13 residues. The V end was cut by 1 base, the J end by 10 bases, with 11 bases between. The germline V gene has CDR1 LGHDT and CDR2 YNNKEL (reference sequence). CDR3 loop: CASSQGTRWEQFF. CDR3 DNA sequence: TGTGCCAGCAGCCAAGGTACTAGATGGGAGCAGTTCTTC.

Only a few counts were recorded for this clonotype. This sequence joins TRBV19 and TRBJ2-3; D may be TRBD1 or TRBD2 (7 bases each). This CDR3 is 16 amino acids long. V was pared by 6 bases and J by 5 bases, with 21 bases between. Looked up from germline, CDR1 is LNHDA and CDR2 is SQIVND (reference sequence). The CDR3 region is CASRRSREGAGDTQYF. The DNA of the CDR3 is TGTGCCAGTAGACGTTCGAGGGAGGGGGCCGGAGATACGCAGTATTTT.

This clonotype was detected only a few times. This chain uses TRBV20-1 with TRBJ1-1; D is perhaps TRBD1 (6 bases). Germline V CDR1 and CDR2: DFQATT, SNEGSKA (reference sequence). The CDR3 loop spans 15 amino acids. Trimming stripped 6 bases from V and 1 base from J, with 18 bases between. The CDR3 coding sequence is TGCAGTGCCGAAAAAACCAGGGGAACGAACACTGAAGCTTTCTTT. As protein: CSAEKTRGTNTEAFF.

The table lists this clonotype with a few counts. The V call is TRBV7-2, the J call TRBJ1-2, with 8 bases that match TRBD1. There are 13 residues in the CDR3. Trimming removed 5 bases from V and 7 bases from J; junction bases left unmatched: 6. The V gene's germline CDR1 is SGHTA and CDR2 FQGNSA. For the CDR3, the DNA is TGTGCCAGCAGCATAGACAGGGGAGCTGGCTACACCTTC. Translated: CASSIDRGAGYTF.

This clonotype was seen more than once but under ten times. This chain joins TRBV7-7 and TRBJ1-3, with D possibly being TRBD1 (6 bases). V lost 5 bases to trimming and J lost 0 bases, with 8 bases between them. Germline CDR1 is SSHAT and CDR2 is FNYEAQ (reference sequence). This CDR3 contains 14 residues. CDR3 DNA sequence: TGTGCCAGCAGCCAGGGGATCTCTGGAAACACCATATATTTT. Translated, it gives CASSQGISGNTIYF.

This clonotype occurred a few times. This chain joins TRBV29-1 and TRBJ1-1; D remains ambiguous. Per the germline V gene, CDR1 is SQVTM and CDR2 is ANQGSEA. The V end was cut by 6 bases, the J end by 7 bases, with 18 bases between. The CDR3 is 13 amino acids. CDR3 DNA: TGCAGCGTCCCCTCCGAGGGTGGTGGTGAAGCTTTCTTT. It is translated as CSVPSEGGGEAFF.

This rearrangement joins TRBV6-5 to TRBJ1-5; a weak D match, TRBD1 (6 bases). V dropped 6 bases and J dropped 4 bases, with 7 bases sitting between them. The CDR3 is 12 amino acids. Germline CDR1 is MNHEY and CDR2 is SVGAGI. For the CDR3, the DNA is TGTGCCAGCAGCACAGGGAATCAGCCCCAGCATTTT. Its protein is CASSTGNQPQHF.

This clonotype was picked up a small number of times. V and J are TRBV24-1 and TRBJ2-1; a possible D gene is TRBD2 (6 bases). The germline gives CDR1 KGHDR, CDR2 SFDVKD. The ends were cut back, 10 bases at V and 7 bases at J, with 13 bases in the middle. The CDR3 is 12 residues long. CDR3 in DNA: TGTGCCACTCGGGGGTATGGTAATGAGCAGTTCTTC. It translates to CATRGYGNEQFF.

This clonotype was counted ten times or more. V gene TRBV19 combines with J gene TRBJ2-1, with a possible D match to TRBD2 (7 bases). There are 14 residues in the CDR3. Looked up from germline, CDR1 is LNHDA and CDR2 is SQIVND (reference sequence). Trimming shortened V by 0 bases and J by 12 bases, and 15 bases separated the two germline ends. The CDR3 DNA follows: TGTGCCAGTAGTATAGATCGGTGGGGGGGCCCGCAGTTCTTC. Its translation: CASSIDRWGGPQFF.

This clonotype turned up a few times. At one of its ends the junction is not consistent with the germline gene, which may arise from a read error. V usage is TRBV7-6 and J usage is TRBJ2-3, with D hard to call. In germline, CDR1 is SGHVS, CDR2 FNYEAQ. The CDR3 has 16 amino acids. CDR3: CASSLGAAHGTDTQFF. DNA for the CDR3: TGTGCCAGCAGCTTAGGGGCGGCTCACGGCACAGATACGCAGTTTTTT.

The sample holds many counts of this clonotype. This chain links TRBV12-3 or TRBV12-4 with TRBJ2-3, with TRBD2 matching 12 bases. V lost 6 bases to trimming and J lost 2 bases; unmatched junction nucleotides: 9. The CDR3 is 17 amino acids. CDR3 residues: CASSPARLAGATDTQYF. For the CDR3, the DNA is TGTGCCAGCAGCCCCGCGCGACTAGCGGGGGCCACAGATACGCAGTATTTT.